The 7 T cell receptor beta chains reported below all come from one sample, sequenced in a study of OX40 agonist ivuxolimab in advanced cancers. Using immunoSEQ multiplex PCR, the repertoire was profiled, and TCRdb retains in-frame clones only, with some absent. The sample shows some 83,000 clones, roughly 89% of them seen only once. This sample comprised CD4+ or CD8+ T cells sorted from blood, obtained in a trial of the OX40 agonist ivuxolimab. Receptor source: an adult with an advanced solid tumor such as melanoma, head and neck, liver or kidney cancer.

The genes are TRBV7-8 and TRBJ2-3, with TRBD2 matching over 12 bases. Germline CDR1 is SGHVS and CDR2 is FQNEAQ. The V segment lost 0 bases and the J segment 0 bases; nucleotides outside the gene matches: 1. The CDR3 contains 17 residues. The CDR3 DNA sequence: TGTGCCAGCAGCTTAGCGGGGACTAGCGGGAGCACAGATACGCAGTATTTT. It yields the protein CASSLAGTSGSTDTQYF.

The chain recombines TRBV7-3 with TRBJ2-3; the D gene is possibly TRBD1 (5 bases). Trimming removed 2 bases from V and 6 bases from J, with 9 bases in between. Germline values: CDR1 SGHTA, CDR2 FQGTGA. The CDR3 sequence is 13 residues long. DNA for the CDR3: TGTGCCAGCAGCTTACCAGGGTGGGATACGCAGTATTTT. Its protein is CASSLPGWDTQYF. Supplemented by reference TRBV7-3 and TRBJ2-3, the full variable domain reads GAGVSQTPSNKVTEKGKYVELRCDPISGHTALYWYRQSLGQGPEFLIYFQGTGAADDSGLPNDRFFAVRPEGSVSTLKIQRTERGDSAVYLCASSLPGWDTQYFGPGTRLTVL.

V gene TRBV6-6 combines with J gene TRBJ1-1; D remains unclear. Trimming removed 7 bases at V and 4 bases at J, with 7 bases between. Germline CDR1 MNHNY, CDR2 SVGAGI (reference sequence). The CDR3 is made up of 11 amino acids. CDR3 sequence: CASTLATEAFF. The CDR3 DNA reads TGTGCCAGCACCCTAGCCACTGAAGCTTTCTTT.

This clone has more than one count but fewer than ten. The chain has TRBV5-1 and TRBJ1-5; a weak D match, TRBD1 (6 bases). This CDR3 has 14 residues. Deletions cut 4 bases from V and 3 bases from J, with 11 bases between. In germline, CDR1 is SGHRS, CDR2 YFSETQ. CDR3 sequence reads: CASSPTGNNQPQHF. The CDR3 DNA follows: TGCGCCAGCAGCCCAACAGGGAACAATCAGCCCCAGCATTTT.

CDR3: CASSIYSVHEQFF. The CDR3, as DNA: TGTGCCAGTAGTATTTACAGCGTCCATGAGCAGTTCTTC. The V call is TRBV19, the J call TRBJ2-1; no clear D gene. The CDR3 extends over 13 amino acids. The germline V and J ends were trimmed by 3 bases and 8 bases, with 11 bases remaining between them. CDR1 is LNHDA, CDR2 SQIVND, per germline (reference sequence). Drawing the rest from reference TRBV19 and TRBJ2-1, the complete variable domain is DGGITQSPKYLFRKEGQNVTLSCEQNLNHDAMYWYRQDPGQGLRLIYYSQIVNDFQKGDIAEGYSVSREKKESFPLTVTSAQKNPTAFYLCASSIYSVHEQFFGPGTRLTVL.

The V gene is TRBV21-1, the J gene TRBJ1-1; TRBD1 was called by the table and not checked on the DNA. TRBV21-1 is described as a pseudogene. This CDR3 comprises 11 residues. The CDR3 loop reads CASSPLAPAFF. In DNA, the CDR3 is TGTGCCAGCAGCCCCTTGGCCCCAGCTTTCTTT.

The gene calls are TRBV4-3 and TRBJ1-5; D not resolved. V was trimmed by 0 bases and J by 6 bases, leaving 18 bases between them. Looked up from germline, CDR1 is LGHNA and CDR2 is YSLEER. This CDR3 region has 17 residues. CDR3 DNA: TGCGCCAGCAGCCAAGAGGGTGGCAGTAAGCCCTTTCAGCCCCAGCATTTT. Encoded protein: CASSQEGGSKPFQPQHF.